One sample yielded the 27 T cell receptor beta chains listed below, sequenced in a study of T cell responses to AZD1222 COVID-19 vaccine. Sequenced by immunoSEQ multiplex PCR; TCRdb stores in-frame clones only, minus some. Of approximately 150,000 clones detected, under 95% appear once; the ten largest clones hold 1.3% to 1.5%. Sequencing used peripheral blood, obtained on day 0 of AZD1222 vaccination. These receptors all come from an adult in good health.

This chain links TRBV27 with TRBJ2-1; D could derive from TRBD1 or TRBD2 (5 bases each). CDR1 is MNHEY, CDR2 SMNVEV, per germline (reference sequence). The CDR3 length is 16 residues. V dropped 2 bases and J dropped 7 bases, with 18 bases sitting between them. CDR3 DNA: TGTGCCAGCAGTTTAGGGGGACGCGGAGGATATAATGAGCAGTTCTTC. Its protein is CASSLGGRGGYNEQFF.

The rearrangement links TRBV18 to TRBJ1-1; 7 nucleotides line up with TRBD1. Germline V gives CDR1 KGHSH, CDR2 LQKENI. The V gene end was trimmed by 4 bases and the J gene end by 0 bases; junction bases not matched to a gene: 5. This CDR3 region has 15 residues. The CDR3 protein is CASSQGQEMNTEAFF. CDR3 coding DNA: TGTGCCAGCTCACAAGGACAGGAGATGAACACTGAAGCTTTCTTT.

The chain is built from TRBV4-1 and TRBJ2-2, with 8 bases that match TRBD2. Germline loops: CDR1 MGHRA, CDR2 YSYEKL. The CDR3 runs to 15 residues. Trimming cost V 1 base and J 8 bases; bases outside gene matches: 6. The CDR3 nucleotides read TGCGCCAGCAGCCAAGTTCGGGGGGGTGTAGGGGAGCTGTTTTTT. Protein: CASSQVRGGVGELFF.

This chain links TRBV4-1 with TRBJ2-7, with D perhaps being TRBD1 or TRBD2 (5 bases each). Deletions cut 4 bases from V and 4 bases from J, with 17 bases between. Germline V lookup: CDR1 MGHRA, CDR2 YSYEKL. The CDR3 runs 15 residues. CDR3 in amino acids: CASSPMGDGSYEQYF. The CDR3, as DNA: TGCGCCAGCAGCCCTATGGGGGATGGGAGTTACGAGCAGTACTTC.

The count of this clone is one. V usage is TRBV2 and J usage is TRBJ1-4, with 7 bases lining up with TRBD1. CDR1 SNHLY and CDR2 FYNNEI come from the germline V gene. Trimming at V came to 11 bases and at J to 0 bases, leaving 9 bases not matched to a gene. This CDR3 contains 15 residues. The DNA of the CDR3 is TGTGCCTCAGGGGGGAGGGTCTCAACTAATGAAAAACTGTTTTTT. This sequence encodes CASGGRVSTNEKLFF.

This chain links TRBV4-1 with TRBJ2-5; tentatively, D is TRBD1 (5 bases). The V and J ends lost 1 base and 5 bases respectively, with 11 bases between them. The germline V gene has CDR1 MGHRA and CDR2 YSYEKL. The CDR3 sequence is 14 residues long. CDR3 coding DNA: TGCGCCAGCAGCCAAGGGTTGGGGCACGAGACCCAGTACTTC. This translates into CASSQGLGHETQYF.

The chain joins TRBV7-2 to TRBJ1-1; D not resolved. Trimming removed 3 bases at V and 2 bases at J, with 13 bases between. The CDR3 covers 15 residues. CDR1 is SGHTA and CDR2 is FQGNSA in the germline V gene. The CDR3 spells CASSLLIDLNTEAFF. The CDR3, as DNA: TGTGCCAGCAGCTTGTTAATTGATCTAAACACTGAAGCTTTCTTT.

The chain has TRBV6-6 and TRBJ1-1; 7 bases line up with TRBD1. Per germline, CDR1 MNHNY and CDR2 SVGAGI (reference sequence). CDR3 length equals 14 residues. The trim removed 5 bases at V and 5 bases at J, leaving 8 bases unmatched. The CDR3 DNA sequence: TGTGCCAGCAGTAATCAGGGGGTAGGGACTGAAGCTTTCTTT. Its protein product is CASSNQGVGTEAFF.

This chain joins TRBV10-3 and TRBJ1-1; 8 nucleotides agree with TRBD1. The CDR3 contains 15 residues. The trim removed 7 bases at V and 2 bases at J, leaving 9 bases unmatched. Germline V gives CDR1 ENHRY, CDR2 SYGVKD. CDR3: CAINRGQGGNTEAFF. The CDR3 DNA reads as TGTGCCATCAACCGAGGACAGGGTGGTAACACTGAAGCTTTCTTT.

This sequence joins TRBV15 and TRBJ1-1; D unclear. Trimming removed 0 bases from V and 5 bases from J, with 13 bases in between. CDR3 size: 15 residues. Germline CDR1 and CDR2: LNHNV and YYDKDF (reference sequence). CDR3 DNA: TGTGCCACCAGCAGAGATACCTCCGGCGGGACTGAAGCTTTCTTT. Its protein product is CATSRDTSGGTEAFF.

The chain recombines TRBV18 with TRBJ2-3; TRBD2 matches at 16 bases. The CDR3 contains 17 residues. CDR1 and CDR2 from the germline V gene are KGHSH and LQKENI. V was clipped by 3 bases and J by 6 bases; unmatched bases: 6. The CDR3 protein is CASSPGTSGGALDTQYF. The CDR3 nucleotides are TGTGCCAGCTCACCTGGGACTAGCGGGGGGGCCTTGGATACGCAGTATTTT.

The chain uses TRBV3-1 (or the pseudogene TRBV3-2) and TRBJ2-3, with TRBD2 matching 14 bases. The CDR3 length is 17 residues. V shed 4 bases and J 3 bases; nucleotides not matched to a gene: 6. Germline CDR1 and CDR2: LGHDT and YNNKEL (reference sequence). Here the CDR3 reads CASSPIGTSGRTDTQYF. The CDR3 DNA follows: TGTGCCAGCAGCCCGATCGGGACTAGCGGGAGAACAGATACGCAGTATTTT.

This sequence joins TRBV18 and TRBJ2-5, with D perhaps TRBD2 (5 bases). Germline V gene data show CDR1 as KGHSH and CDR2 as LQKENI. Trimming cost V 3 bases and J 4 bases, with 12 bases left between them. The CDR3 runs 14 residues. CDR3 loop: CASSPPGGIETQYF. The CDR3 DNA sequence: TGTGCCAGCTCACCCCCCGGAGGTATAGAGACCCAGTACTTC. The whole variable domain, filled in from reference TRBV18 and TRBJ2-5, reads NAGVMQNPRHLVRRRGQEARLRCSPMKGHSHVYWYRQLPEEGLKFMVYLQKENIIDESGMPKERFSAEFPKEGPSILRIQQVVRGDSAAYFCASSPPGGIETQYFGPGTRLLVL.

This CDR3 reads CAWSKQGATNEKLFF. For the CDR3, the DNA is TGTGCCTGGAGCAAACAGGGGGCGACTAATGAAAAACTGTTTTTT. The gene calls are TRBV30 and TRBJ1-4; 9 bases are shared with TRBD1. From germline, CDR1 is GTSNPN and CDR2 SVGIG (reference sequence). This CDR3 has 15 amino acids. V dropped 3 bases and J dropped 2; count of bases not matched to a gene: 4.

The V and J genes are TRBV30 and TRBJ1-2; TRBD1 might be the D (5 bases). The germline V gene encodes CDR1 GTSNPN and CDR2 SVGIG (reference sequence). The CDR3 length is 13 residues. The V end was cut by 0 bases, the J end by 4 bases, with 9 bases between. The CDR3 nucleotides read TGTGCCTGGAGTGTGGGCACAGGCTATGGCTACACCTTC. Translation: CAWSVGTGYGYTF.

CDR3 nucleotides: TGCGCCAGCAGCCGTTCCGGGGCCAACACCGGGGAGCTGTTTTTT. Protein: CASSRSGANTGELFF. J is TRBJ2-2 and V is TRBV4-1; D may be TRBD1 or TRBD2 (5 bases each). This CDR3 contains 15 residues. Trimming removed 4 bases from V and 2 bases from J, with 11 bases in between. In germline, CDR1 is MGHRA, CDR2 YSYEKL.

This chain uses TRBV14 with TRBJ2-7; the match to TRBD1 covers 7 bases. The CDR3 covers 14 residues. Trimming took 2 bases from V and 1 from J; bases not matched to a gene: 2. Germline V gives CDR1 SGHDN, CDR2 FVKESK. This chain's CDR3 is CASSQSRGSYEQYF. CDR3 coding DNA: TGTGCCAGCAGCCAATCCAGGGGGTCCTACGAGCAGTACTTC.

The rearrangement links TRBV5-4 to TRBJ2-7; D is perhaps TRBD1 (5 bases). V lost 4 bases and J lost 4, with 9 bases in between. Germline values: CDR1 SGHNT, CDR2 YYREEE (reference sequence). The CDR3 contains 12 residues. The CDR3 DNA follows: TGTGCCAGCAGCGGCAGGGAATACGAGCAGTACTTC. This codes for CASSGREYEQYF.

This CDR3 is CASSKGSIPSTDTQYF. CDR3 sequence (DNA): TGTGCCAGCAGCAAGGGAAGCATTCCTAGCACAGATACGCAGTATTTT. This rearrangement joins TRBV5-8 to TRBJ2-3, with unresolved D. The V and J ends lost 4 bases and 0 bases respectively, with 15 bases between them. This CDR3 is built from 16 residues. The germline gives CDR1 SGHTS, CDR2 YDEGEE.

The gene calls are TRBV7-6 and TRBJ2-3, with D possibly being TRBD2 (5 bases). The CDR3 is 15 residues long. V gave up 1 base and J gave up 0 bases, with 8 bases separating them. Per the germline V gene, CDR1 is SGHVS and CDR2 is FNYEAQ. For the CDR3, the DNA is TGTGCCAGCAGCTTAGAAGGCGGGAGCACAGATACGCAGTATTTT. Translating gives CASSLEGGSTDTQYF.

This clone was recorded only once. The rearrangement joins TRBV5-4 to TRBJ2-1; 7 nucleotides agree with TRBD1. Germline V gene lookup returns CDR1 SGHNT and CDR2 YYREEE (reference sequence). The CDR3 loop spans 16 amino acids. With 0 bases clipped from V and 5 bases from J, the junction kept 8 bases outside the gene matches. In DNA, the CDR3 is TGTGCCAGCAGCTTGGTGGGGGACAGACTCGACAATGAGCAGTTCTTC. Translation gives CASSLVGDRLDNEQFF.

The genes are TRBV6-5 and TRBJ1-6; a weak D match, TRBD1 (5 bases). Looked up from germline, CDR1 is MNHEY and CDR2 is SVGAGI. This CDR3 is built from 14 residues. V was cut by 10 bases and J by 10 bases, with 20 bases left in between. The CDR3 region has the DNA TGTGCCACCCTACCCCCATTTGAGGGGTCACCCCTCCACTTT. Amino acids: CATLPPFEGSPLHF.

V gene TRBV5-6 combines with J gene TRBJ2-4; D gene uncertain. The germline V gene has CDR1 SGHDT and CDR2 YYEEEE. Trimming removed 5 bases at V and 0 bases at J, with 9 bases between. This CDR3 contains 14 residues. The CDR3 spells CASSWSLAKNIQYF. The DNA of the CDR3 is TGTGCCAGCAGTTGGTCTCTAGCCAAAAACATTCAGTACTTC.

This chain joins TRBV7-6 and TRBJ2-1, with D perhaps being TRBD1 or TRBD2 (6 bases each). The length of the CDR3 is 17 residues. Trimming removed 1 base from V and 1 base from J, with 14 bases in between. Germline V gene data show CDR1 as SGHVS and CDR2 as FNYEAQ. CDR3 DNA: TGTGCCAGCAGCTTAGAGGGGGGAGCGGCGTCCTACAATGAGCAGTTCTTC. Translated, it gives CASSLEGGAASYNEQFF. The complete variable domain, with remaining parts taken from reference TRBV7-6 and TRBJ2-1, reads GAGVSQSPRYKVTKRGQDVALRCDPISGHVSLYWYRQALGQGPEFLTYFNYEAQQDKSGLPNDRFSAERPEGSISTLTIQRTEQRDSAMYRCASSLEGGAASYNEQFFGPGTRLTVL.

The rearrangement uses TRBV28 and TRBJ2-7, with 7 positions matching TRBD1. Trimming took 4 bases from V and 0 from J; bases not matched to a gene: 9. CDR3 length: 16 residues. Per the germline V gene, CDR1 is MDHEN and CDR2 is SYDVKM. Written as DNA, the CDR3 is TGTGCCAGCAGTTCCCCCCAGGGGGATTCCTCCTACGAGCAGTACTTC. It yields the protein CASSSPQGDSSYEQYF. Complete variable domain (other parts from reference TRBV28 and TRBJ2-7): DVKVTQSSRYLVKRTGEKVFLECVQDMDHENMFWYRQDPGLGLRLIYFSYDVKMKEKGDIPEGYSVSREKKERFSLILESASTNQTSMYLCASSSPQGDSSYEQYFGPGTRLTVT.

In its sample, this clone was seen once. The chain joins TRBV3-1 (or the pseudogene TRBV3-2) to TRBJ1-2; D perhaps matches TRBD1 (5 bases). The CDR3 is 15 residues long. CDR1 LGHDT and CDR2 YNNKEL come from the germline V gene (reference sequence). V gave up 4 bases and J gave up 2 bases, with 14 bases separating them. CDR3 sequence (DNA): TGTGCCAGCAGCCCCAGGGCAGGGTTAAACTATGGCTACACCTTC. Its translation is CASSPRAGLNYGYTF.

This chain connects TRBV14 to TRBJ2-7; a possible D gene is TRBD2 (6 bases). The CDR3 is 15 residues long. Trimming removed 3 bases from V and 7 bases from J, with 19 bases in between. Germline-derived CDR1 and CDR2 are SGHDN and FVKESK. CDR3 DNA: TGTGCCAGCAGCCAGGATCAAGACCCCCGGGGGGAGCAGTACTTC. Translating gives CASSQDQDPRGEQYF.